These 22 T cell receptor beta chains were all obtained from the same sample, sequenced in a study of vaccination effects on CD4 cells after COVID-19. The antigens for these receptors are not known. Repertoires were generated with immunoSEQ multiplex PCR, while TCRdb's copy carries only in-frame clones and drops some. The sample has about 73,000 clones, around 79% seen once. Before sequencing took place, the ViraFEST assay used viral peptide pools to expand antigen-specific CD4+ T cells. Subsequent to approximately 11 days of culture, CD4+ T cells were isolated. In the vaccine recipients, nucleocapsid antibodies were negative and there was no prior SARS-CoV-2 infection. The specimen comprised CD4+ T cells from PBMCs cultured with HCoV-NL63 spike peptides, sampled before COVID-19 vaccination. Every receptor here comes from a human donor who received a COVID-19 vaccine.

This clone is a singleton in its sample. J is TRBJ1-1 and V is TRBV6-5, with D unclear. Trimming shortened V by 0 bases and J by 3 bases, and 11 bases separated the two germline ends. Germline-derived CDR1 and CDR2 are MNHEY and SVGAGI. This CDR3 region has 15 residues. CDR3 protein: CASSYSSLWDTEAFF. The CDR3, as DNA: TGTGCCAGCAGTTACTCGTCACTGTGGGACACTGAAGCTTTCTTT.

This chain's CDR3 is CASSLGRGGTEAFF. As DNA, the CDR3 is TGTGCCAGCAGCTTAGGCAGGGGAGGAACTGAAGCTTTCTTT. The chain links TRBV11-1 to TRBJ1-1; a weak D match, TRBD1 (6 bases). V was shortened by 1 base and J by 5 bases, with 11 bases between the two germline ends. CDR3 length: 14 residues. The germline V gene encodes CDR1 SGHAT and CDR2 FQDESV (reference sequence).

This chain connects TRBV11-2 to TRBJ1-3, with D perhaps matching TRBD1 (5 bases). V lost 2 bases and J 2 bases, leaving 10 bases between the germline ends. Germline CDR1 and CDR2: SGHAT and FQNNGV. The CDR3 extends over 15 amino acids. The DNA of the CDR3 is TGTGCCAGCAGCTTACGACAGTATACTGGAAACACCATATATTTT. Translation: CASSLRQYTGNTIYF.

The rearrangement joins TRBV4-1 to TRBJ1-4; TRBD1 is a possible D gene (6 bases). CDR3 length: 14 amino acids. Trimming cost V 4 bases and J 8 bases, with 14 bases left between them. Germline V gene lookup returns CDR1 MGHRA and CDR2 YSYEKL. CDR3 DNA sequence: TGCGCCAGCAGCCCTTTGGACAGCGTCGAAAAACTGTTTTTT. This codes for CASSPLDSVEKLFF.

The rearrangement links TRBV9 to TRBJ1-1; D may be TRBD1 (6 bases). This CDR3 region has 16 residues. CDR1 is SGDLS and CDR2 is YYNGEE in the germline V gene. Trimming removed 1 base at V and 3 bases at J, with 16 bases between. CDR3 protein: CASSVSENRAYTEAFF. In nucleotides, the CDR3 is TGTGCCAGCAGCGTATCCGAAAACAGGGCTTACACTGAAGCTTTCTTT.

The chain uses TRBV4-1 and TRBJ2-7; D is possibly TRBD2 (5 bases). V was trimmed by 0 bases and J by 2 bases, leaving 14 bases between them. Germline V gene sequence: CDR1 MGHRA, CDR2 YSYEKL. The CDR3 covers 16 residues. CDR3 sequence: CASSQERPRRAYEQYV. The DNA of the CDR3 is TGCGCCAGCAGCCAAGAGCGGCCACGGCGGGCCTACGAGCAGTACGTC.

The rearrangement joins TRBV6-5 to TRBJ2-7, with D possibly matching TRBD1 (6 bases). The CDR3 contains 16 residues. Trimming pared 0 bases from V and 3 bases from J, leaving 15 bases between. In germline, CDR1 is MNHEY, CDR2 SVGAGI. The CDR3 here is CASSYSCWQGNYEQYV. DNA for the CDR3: TGTGCCAGCAGTTACTCGTGTTGGCAGGGGAACTACGAGCAGTACGTC.

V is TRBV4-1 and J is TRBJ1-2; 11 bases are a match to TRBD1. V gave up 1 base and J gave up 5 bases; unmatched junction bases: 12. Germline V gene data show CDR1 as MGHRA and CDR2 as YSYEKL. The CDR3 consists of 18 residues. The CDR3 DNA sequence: TGCGCCAGCAGCCAAGGCCCGGGACAGGGGGGGATCCGTTATGGCTACACCTTC. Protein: CASSQGPGQGGIRYGYTF.

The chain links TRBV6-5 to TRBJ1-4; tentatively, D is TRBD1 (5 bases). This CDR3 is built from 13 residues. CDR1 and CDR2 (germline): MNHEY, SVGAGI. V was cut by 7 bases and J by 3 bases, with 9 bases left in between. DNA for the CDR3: TGTGCCAGCACAGGGTGGGCTAATGAAAAACTGTTTTTT. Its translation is CASTGWANEKLFF.

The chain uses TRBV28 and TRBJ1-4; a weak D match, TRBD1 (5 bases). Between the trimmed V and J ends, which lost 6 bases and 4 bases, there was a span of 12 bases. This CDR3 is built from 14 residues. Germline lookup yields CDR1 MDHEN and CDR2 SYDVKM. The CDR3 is CASSRQNLNEKLFF. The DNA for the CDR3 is TGTGCCAGCAGCCGACAGAACCTTAATGAAAAACTGTTTTTT.

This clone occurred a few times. CDR3 nucleotides: TGTGCCAGCAGTTATACAGGGGTCTCTGGCTACACCTTC. It encodes CASSYTGVSGYTF. V gene TRBV2 combines with J gene TRBJ1-2; TRBD1 aligns across 7 bases. The CDR3 has 13 residues. CDR1 is SNHLY, CDR2 FYNNEI, per germline. The V gene end was trimmed by 5 bases and the J gene end by 7 bases; junction bases not matched to a gene: 7.

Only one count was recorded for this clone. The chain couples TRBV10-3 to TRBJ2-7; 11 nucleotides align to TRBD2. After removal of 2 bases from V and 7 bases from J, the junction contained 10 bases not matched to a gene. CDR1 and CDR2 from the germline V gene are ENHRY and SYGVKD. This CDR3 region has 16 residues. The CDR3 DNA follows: TGTGCCATCAGTGAGGGGGAGACTAGCGGGAACTTGGAGCAGTACGTC. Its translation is CAISEGETSGNLEQYV.

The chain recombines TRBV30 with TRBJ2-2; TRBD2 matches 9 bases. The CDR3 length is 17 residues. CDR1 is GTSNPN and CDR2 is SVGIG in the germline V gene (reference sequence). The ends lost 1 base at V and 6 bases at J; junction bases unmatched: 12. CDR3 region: CAWSAWRGGGFSGELFF. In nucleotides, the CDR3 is TGTGCCTGGAGTGCCTGGCGGGGGGGAGGTTTCTCCGGGGAGCTGTTTTTT. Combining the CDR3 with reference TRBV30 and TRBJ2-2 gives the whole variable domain SQTIHQWPATLVQPVGSPLSLECTVEGTSNPNLYWYRQAAGRGLQLLFYSVGIGQISSEVPQNLSASRPQDRQFILSSKKLLLSDSGFYLCAWSAWRGGGFSGELFFGEGSRLTVL.

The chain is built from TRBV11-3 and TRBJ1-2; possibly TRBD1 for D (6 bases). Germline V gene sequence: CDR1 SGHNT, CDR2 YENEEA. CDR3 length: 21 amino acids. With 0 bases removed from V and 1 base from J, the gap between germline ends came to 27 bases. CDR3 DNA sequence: TGTGCCAGCAGCTTAGACACAGGGAACTCCGTAATGTGGGGAAGTAACTATGGCTACACCTTC. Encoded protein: CASSLDTGNSVMWGSNYGYTF.

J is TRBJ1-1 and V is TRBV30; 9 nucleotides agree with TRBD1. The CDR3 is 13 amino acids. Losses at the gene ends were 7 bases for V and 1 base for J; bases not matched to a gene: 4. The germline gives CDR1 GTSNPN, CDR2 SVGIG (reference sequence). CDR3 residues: CASGQGQNTEAFF. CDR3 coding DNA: TGTGCCTCAGGACAGGGGCAGAACACTGAAGCTTTCTTT.

The DNA for the CDR3 is TGTGCCAGCAGCAATACAGGCTCGGAAGAGACCCAGTACTTC. Residues: CASSNTGSEETQYF. The rearrangement links TRBV21-1 to TRBJ2-5; the table names TRBD1, a call not compared with the DNA. TRBV21-1 is deemed a pseudogene. CDR3 length: 14 amino acids.

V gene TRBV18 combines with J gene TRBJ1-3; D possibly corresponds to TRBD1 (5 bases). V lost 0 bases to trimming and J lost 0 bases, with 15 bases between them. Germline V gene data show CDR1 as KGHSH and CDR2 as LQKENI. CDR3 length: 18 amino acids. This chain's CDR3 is CASSPPFGTGASGNTIYF. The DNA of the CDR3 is TGTGCCAGCTCACCACCGTTTGGCACCGGGGCCTCTGGAAACACCATATATTTT.

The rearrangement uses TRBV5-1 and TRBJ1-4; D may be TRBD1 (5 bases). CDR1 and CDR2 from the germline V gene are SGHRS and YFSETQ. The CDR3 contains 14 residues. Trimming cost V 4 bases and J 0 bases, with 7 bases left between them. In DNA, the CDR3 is TGCGCCAGCAGCCGGGGGGCAACTAATGAAAAACTGTTTTTT. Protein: CASSRGATNEKLFF.

The CDR3 loop reads CASRWDRSGANVLTF. The CDR3, as DNA: TGTGCCAGCAGGTGGGACAGATCTGGGGCCAACGTCCTGACTTTC. The V call is TRBV6-5, the J call TRBJ2-6, with 7 bases matching TRBD1. CDR1 is MNHEY and CDR2 is SVGAGI in the germline V gene. J gave up 1 base and V 6 bases, and 3 bases lay outside the gene matches. The CDR3 spans 15 residues.

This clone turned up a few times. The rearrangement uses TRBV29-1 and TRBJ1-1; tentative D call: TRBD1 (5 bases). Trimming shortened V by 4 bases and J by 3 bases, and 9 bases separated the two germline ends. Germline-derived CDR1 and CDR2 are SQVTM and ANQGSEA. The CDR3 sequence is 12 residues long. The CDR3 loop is CSVGGADTEAFF. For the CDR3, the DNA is TGCAGCGTTGGGGGCGCCGACACTGAAGCTTTCTTT. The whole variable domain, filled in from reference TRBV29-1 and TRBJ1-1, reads SAVISQKPSRDICQRGTSLTIQCQVDSQVTMMFWYRQQPGQSLTLIATANQGSEATYESGFVIDKFPISRPNLTFSTLTVSNMSPEDSSIYLCSVGGADTEAFFGQGTRLTVV.

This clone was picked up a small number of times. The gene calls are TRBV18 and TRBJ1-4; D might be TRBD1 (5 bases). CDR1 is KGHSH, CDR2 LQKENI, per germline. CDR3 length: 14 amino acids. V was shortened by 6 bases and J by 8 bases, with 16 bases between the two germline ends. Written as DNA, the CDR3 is TGTGCCAGCTCGCCGACAGTCACGGAGGAAAAACTGTTTTTT. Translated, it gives CASSPTVTEEKLFF.

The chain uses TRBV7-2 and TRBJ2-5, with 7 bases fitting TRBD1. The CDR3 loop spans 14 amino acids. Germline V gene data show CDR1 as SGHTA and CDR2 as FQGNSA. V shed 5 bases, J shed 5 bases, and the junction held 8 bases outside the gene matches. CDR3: CASSPRTGVETQYF. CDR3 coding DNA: TGTGCCAGCAGCCCTAGGACAGGCGTGGAGACCCAGTACTTC. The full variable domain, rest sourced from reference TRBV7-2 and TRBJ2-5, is GAGVSQSPSNKVTEKGKDVELRCDPISGHTALYWYRQSLGQGLEFLIYFQGNSAPDKSGLPSDRFSAERTGGSVSTLTIQRTQQEDSAVYLCASSPRTGVETQYFGPGTRLLVL.